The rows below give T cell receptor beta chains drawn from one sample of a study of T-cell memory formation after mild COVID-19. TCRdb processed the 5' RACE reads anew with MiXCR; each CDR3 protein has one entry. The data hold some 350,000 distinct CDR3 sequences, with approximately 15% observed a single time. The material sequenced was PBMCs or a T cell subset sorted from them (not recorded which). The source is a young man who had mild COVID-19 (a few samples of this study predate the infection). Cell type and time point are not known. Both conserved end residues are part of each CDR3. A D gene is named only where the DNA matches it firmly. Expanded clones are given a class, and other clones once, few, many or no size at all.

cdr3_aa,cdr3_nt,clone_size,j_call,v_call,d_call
CASSRRGVYNEQFF,TGTGCCAGCTCCCGGCGGGGGGTTTACAATGAGCAGTTCTTC,few,TRBJ2-1,TRBV2,TRBD2
CASSPLRMVGETQYF,TGCGCCAGCAGCCCCCTCCGTATGGTTGGAGAGACCCAGTACTTC,.,TRBJ2-5,TRBV5-1,.
CASSLSVRADTQYF,TGTGCCAGCAGTTTATCGGTGAGGGCAGATACGCAGTATTTT,.,TRBJ2-3,TRBV27,.
CASSPQLGSVSDTIYF,TGTGCCAGCAGCCCGCAGCTGGGGAGTGTGTCAGACACCATATATTTT,.,TRBJ1-3,TRBV9,.
CASSQGQGLEKLFF,TGTGCCAGCAGCCAAGGGCAGGGTCTTGAAAAACTGTTTTTT,.,TRBJ1-4,TRBV4-2,.
CASSWGGPGAFF,TGTGCCAGCAGCTGGGGTGGACCCGGAGCTTTCTTT,many,TRBJ1-1,TRBV7-2,.
CATSDPKLYEAGELFF,TGTGCCACCAGTGACCCAAAGCTGTATGAGGCCGGGGAGCTGTTTTTT,few,TRBJ2-2,TRBV24-1,.
CASSQGTSGGSWTQYF,TGCGCCAGCAGCCAGGGGACTAGCGGGGGGAGTTGGACGCAGTATTTT,few,TRBJ2-3,TRBV4-3,TRBD2
CASSPARGGETQYF,TGTGCCAGCAGCCCTGCCCGGGGTGGGGAGACCCAGTACTTC,.,TRBJ2-5,TRBV6-6,.
CATQSINEQFF,TGTGCCACGCAAAGCATCAATGAGCAGTTCTTC,.,TRBJ2-1,TRBV10-3,.
CASISYTGASKSLGTDTQYF,TGTGCCAGCATTTCTTACACGGGCGCTAGCAAGTCTCTTGGCACAGATACGCAGTATTTT,many,TRBJ2-3,TRBV6-6,.
CSAERGVENYGYTF,TGCAGCGCCGAACGAGGGGTGGAGAACTATGGCTACACCTTC,many,TRBJ1-2,TRBV29-1,.
CASRRTGGEGYGYTF,TGTGCCAGCAGGCGGACAGGGGGCGAAGGGTATGGCTACACCTTC,few,TRBJ1-2,TRBV7-2,TRBD1
CASSSTSGGKRYEQYF,TGTGCCAGCAGCTCTACTAGCGGGGGAAAAAGGTACGAGCAGTACTTC,.,TRBJ2-7,TRBV12-3/TRBV12-4,TRBD2
CASSPGTANTGELFF,TGTGCCAGCTCACCCGGGACAGCGAACACCGGGGAGCTGTTTTTT,many,TRBJ2-2,TRBV18,TRBD1
CASSLYASDTQYF,TGTGCCAGCAGCTTATATGCTTCAGATACGCAGTATTTT,few,TRBJ2-3,TRBV7-2,.
CASSPGLGTSRRGSSYNEQFF,TGTGCCAGCAGCCCCGGACTCGGGACTAGCAGGCGGGGGAGCTCCTACAATGAGCAGTTCTTC,few,TRBJ2-1,TRBV11-2,TRBD2
CASSLGQLQETQYF,TGTGCCAGCAGTCTAGGACAGCTGCAAGAGACCCAGTACTTC,few,TRBJ2-5,TRBV5-5,.
CASDRRGGLYNEQFF,TGTGCCAGCGATAGGCGGGGGGGCCTATACAATGAGCAGTTCTTC,.,TRBJ2-1,TRBV12-3/TRBV12-4,TRBD2
CASSRALAAAFNEQFF,TGCGCCAGCAGCCGCGCCCTAGCGGCCGCCTTCAATGAGCAGTTCTTC,.,TRBJ2-1,TRBV4-3,TRBD2
CATSDLARGADTQYF,TGTGCCACCAGTGATTTGGCCAGGGGGGCCGATACGCAGTATTTT,.,TRBJ2-3,TRBV24-1,.
CASSTGTSGNYEQFF,TGTGCCAGCAGCACCGGGACTAGCGGGAACTATGAGCAGTTCTTC,.,TRBJ2-1,TRBV12-3/TRBV12-4,TRBD2
CASSPPVAGGNTEAFF,TGTGCCAGCTCACCACCGGTGGCAGGGGGTAACACTGAAGCTTTCTTT,.,TRBJ1-1,TRBV18,TRBD1
CASSRQVSSEQYF,TGTGCCAGCAGTCGACAGGTTTCGTCCGAGCAGTACTTC,few,TRBJ2-7,TRBV3-1,.
CASSLGRQGASETQYF,TGCGCCAGCAGCTTGGGGCGGCAGGGGGCCAGTGAGACCCAGTACTTC,many,TRBJ2-5,TRBV5-1,TRBD1
CASSSGYNSPLHF,TGTGCCAGCAGTTCGGGGTATAATTCACCCCTCCACTTT,.,TRBJ1-6,TRBV28,.
CASSPRTGGASGNTIYF,TGTGCCAGCAGCCCACGCACAGGGGGGGCCTCTGGAAACACCATATATTTT,.,TRBJ1-3,TRBV7-6,TRBD1
CASSLGPDQPQHF,TGTGCCAGCAGCTTAGGGCCGGATCAGCCCCAGCATTTT,many,TRBJ1-5,TRBV7-2,.
CASSVGGSAYGYTF,TGTGCCAGCAGTGTGGGCGGGAGCGCCTATGGCTACACCTTC,few,TRBJ1-2,TRBV25-1,.